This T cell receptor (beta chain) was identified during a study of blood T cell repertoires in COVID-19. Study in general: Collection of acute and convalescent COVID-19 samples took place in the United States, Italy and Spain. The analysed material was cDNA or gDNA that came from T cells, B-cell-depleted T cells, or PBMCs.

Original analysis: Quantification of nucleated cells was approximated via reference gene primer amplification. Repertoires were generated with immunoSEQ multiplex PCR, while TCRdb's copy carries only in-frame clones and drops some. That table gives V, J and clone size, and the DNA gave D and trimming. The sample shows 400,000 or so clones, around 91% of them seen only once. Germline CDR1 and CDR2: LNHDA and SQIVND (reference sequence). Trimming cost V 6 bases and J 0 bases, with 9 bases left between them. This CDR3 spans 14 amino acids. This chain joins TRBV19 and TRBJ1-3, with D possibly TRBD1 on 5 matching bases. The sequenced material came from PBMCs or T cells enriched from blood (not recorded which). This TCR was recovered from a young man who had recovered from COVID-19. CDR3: CASSAGGSGNTIYF. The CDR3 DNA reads TGTGCCAGTAGCGCGGGGGGCTCTGGAAACACCATATATTTT. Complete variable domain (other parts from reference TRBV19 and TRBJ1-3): DGGITQSPKYLFRKEGQNVTLSCEQNLNHDAMYWYRQDPGQGLRLIYYSQIVNDFQKGDIAEGYSVSREKKESFPLTVTSAQKNPTAFYLCASSAGGSGNTIYFGEGSWLTVV.